The 11 T cell receptor beta chains listed next were all sequenced from one sample in a study of control samples from healthy donors and cancer patients (dated by TCRdb to 2018 to 2020). The library was obtained by the immunoSEQ multiplex PCR assay. Drawn from immuneACCESS, this table holds only the in-frame rearrangements with V and J called that TCRdb kept. Clones are partly lost; checked studies trace under half to an unresolved V gene and leave the rest unexplained. The sample's clone listing holds 150,000 to 200,000 clones. The ten largest clones capture more than 2% of the sample. Sequencing was performed on blood. Source of these receptors: a young woman in good health.

The J gene is TRBJ1-4, the V gene TRBV5-1; D is unclear. V lost 0 bases and J lost 4, with 10 bases in between. CDR1 is SGHRS and CDR2 is YFSETQ in the germline V gene. CDR3 length equals 15 residues. CDR3: CASSLDPVLNEKLFF. The CDR3 DNA is TGCGCCAGCAGCTTGGATCCGGTCCTTAATGAAAAACTGTTTTTT.

The V gene is TRBV27, the J gene TRBJ1-2; 9 nucleotides line up with TRBD1. Germline V gene lookup returns CDR1 MNHEY and CDR2 SMNVEV (reference sequence). CDR3 length: 18 amino acids. V lost 8 bases to trimming and J lost 4 bases; unmatched junction nucleotides: 20. For the CDR3, the DNA is TGTGCCAGCTCGTTACTCCTTTCCCGGGACAGGGCTTTCTATGGCTACACCTTC. This encodes CASSLLLSRDRAFYGYTF.

The chain carries TRBV7-8 and TRBJ1-5; D not resolved. V lost 3 bases, J lost 5 bases, and 14 bases lay in between. Germline CDR1 is SGHVS and CDR2 is FQNEAQ. This CDR3 has 15 residues. For the CDR3, the DNA is TGTGCCAGCAGCTTCATGGTGGGCGCAGATCAGCCCCAGCATTTT. As protein: CASSFMVGADQPQHF.

The chain couples TRBV29-1 to TRBJ1-2, with D hard to call. The CDR3 totals 11 residues. V dropped 3 bases and J dropped 8 bases, with 10 bases sitting between them. Looked up from germline, CDR1 is SQVTM and CDR2 is ANQGSEA. The CDR3 protein is CSVDDQYGYTF. CDR3 DNA: TGCAGCGTTGATGATCAATACGGCTACACCTTC.

The CDR3 reads CASSLSADLTYEQYF. In nucleotides, the CDR3 is TGTGCCAGCAGTTTATCGGCAGATCTTACCTACGAGCAGTACTTC. V gene TRBV27 combines with J gene TRBJ2-7; D is ambiguous. V was clipped by 0 bases and J by 2 bases, with 11 bases between them. CDR1 is MNHEY, CDR2 SMNVEV, per germline (reference sequence). The CDR3 has 15 amino acids.

This sequence joins TRBV27 and TRBJ2-7; D not certain. Trimming took 2 bases from V and 4 from J, leaving 9 bases between them. CDR1 and CDR2 (germline): MNHEY, SMNVEV (reference sequence). The CDR3 loop spans 13 amino acids. CDR3 sequence (DNA): TGTGCCAGCAGTTTAAAGGTGGGATACGAGCAGTACTTC. The encoded protein is CASSLKVGYEQYF.

The rearrangement uses TRBV28 and TRBJ2-7; 7 positions match TRBD1. The CDR3 spans 13 residues. The V segment lost 1 base and the J segment 6 bases; nucleotides outside the gene matches: 3. From germline, CDR1 is MDHEN and CDR2 SYDVKM. Written as DNA, the CDR3 is TGTGCCAGCAGTTTATACAGGGGCTCCGAGCAGTACTTC. The encoded protein is CASSLYRGSEQYF.

The chain couples TRBV5-6 to TRBJ1-2; 8 nucleotides line up with TRBD1. Germline CDR1 reads SGHDT; CDR2 reads YYEEEE. Trimming at V came to 4 bases and at J to 5 bases, leaving 7 bases not matched to a gene. There are 14 residues in the CDR3. CDR3 in DNA: TGTGCCAGCAGCCCTAAGGACAGGGTATATGGCTACACCTTC. Translating gives CASSPKDRVYGYTF.

The chain links TRBV11-3 to TRBJ1-2; 7 nucleotides align to TRBD1. CDR3 length equals 13 residues. J lost 8 bases, V lost 5 bases, and 8 bases had no gene match. Germline CDR1 is SGHNT and CDR2 is YENEEA. CDR3 DNA sequence: TGTGCCAGCAGCCTAGGGGGCCAGGAAGGCTACACCTTC. Residues: CASSLGGQEGYTF.

This chain joins TRBV15 and TRBJ2-2; unclear D gene. This CDR3 comprises 15 residues. Germline CDR1 LNHNV, CDR2 YYDKDF (reference sequence). Deletions cut 3 bases from V and 0 bases from J, with 8 bases between. In DNA, the CDR3 is TGTGCCACCAGCAGTGCCGGCACGAACACCGGGGAGCTGTTTTTT. Translated, it gives CATSSAGTNTGELFF.

The chain uses TRBV2 and TRBJ1-2, with D unresolved. The V gene lost 2 bases and the J gene lost 3 bases, with 10 bases spanning the gap. The CDR3 sequence is 14 residues long. CDR1 and CDR2 (germline): SNHLY, FYNNEI. In DNA, the CDR3 is TGTGCCAGCAGTGAAAGGGTCGTTTACTATGGCTACACCTTC. Translating it yields CASSERVVYYGYTF.